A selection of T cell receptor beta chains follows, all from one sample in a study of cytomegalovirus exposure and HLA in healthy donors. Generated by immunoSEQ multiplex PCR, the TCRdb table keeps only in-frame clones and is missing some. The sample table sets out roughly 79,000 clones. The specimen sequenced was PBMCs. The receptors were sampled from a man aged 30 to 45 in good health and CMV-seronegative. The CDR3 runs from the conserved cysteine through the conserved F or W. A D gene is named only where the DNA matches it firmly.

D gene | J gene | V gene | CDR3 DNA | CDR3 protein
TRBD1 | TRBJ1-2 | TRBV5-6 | TGTGCCAGCAGCTGGACAGGGGGAGGCTACACCTTC | CASSWTGGGYTF
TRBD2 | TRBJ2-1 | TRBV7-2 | TGTGCCAGCAGCGGGGCTAGCGGATACAATGAGCAGTTCTTC | CASSGASGYNEQFF
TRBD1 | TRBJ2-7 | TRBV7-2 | TGTGCCAGCAGCACGTGGGACAGAGGCGAGCAGTACTTC | CASSTWDRGEQYF
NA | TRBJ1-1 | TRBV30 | TGTGCCTGGAGTGTTGAGGGCGGGACTGAAGCTTTCTTT | CAWSVEGGTEAFF
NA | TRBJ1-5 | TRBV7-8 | TGTGCCAGCAGCCCCCTGAAGGGGAGCAATCAGCCCCAGCATTTT | CASSPLKGSNQPQHF
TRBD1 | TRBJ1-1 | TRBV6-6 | TGTGCCAGCAGTTACATCCGAGGGGGCGGGATCACTGAAGCTTTCTTT | CASSYIRGGGITEAFF
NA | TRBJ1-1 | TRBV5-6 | TGTGCCAGCAGCCCATTCGAGGGGGTTCGGATGGCTGAAGCTTTCTTT | CASSPFEGVRMAEAFF
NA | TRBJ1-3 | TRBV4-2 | TGTGCCAGCAGCCAAGAAGGAATAGGGGGCTCTGGAAACACCATATATTTT | CASSQEGIGGSGNTIYF
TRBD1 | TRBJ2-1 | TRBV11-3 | TGTGCCAGCAGCCCGACGGGGACAGTCAATGAGCAGTTCTTC | CASSPTGTVNEQFF
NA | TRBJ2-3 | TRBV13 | TGTGCCAGCAGCGCCCGGGCAGATACGCAGTATTTT | CASSARADTQYF
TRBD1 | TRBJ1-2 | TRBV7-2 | TGTGCCAGCAGCGCAAGGGACAGGGGTGGCTATGGCTACACCTTC | CASSARDRGGYGYTF
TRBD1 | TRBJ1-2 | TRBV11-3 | TGTGCCAGCAGCGGCTCAGGGGGCGATGTCTATGGCTACACCTTC | CASSGSGGDVYGYTF
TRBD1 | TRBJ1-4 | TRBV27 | TGTGCCAGCAGTGTGACAGGGGGTAATGAAAAACTGTTTTTT | CASSVTGGNEKLFF
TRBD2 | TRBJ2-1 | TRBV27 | TGTGCCAGCAGTTTTACAGCGGGGGGGCCCCGTGAGCAGTTCTTC | CASSFTAGGPREQFF
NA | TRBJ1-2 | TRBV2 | TGTGCCAGCAGTGACCAGGGATCGGTCTATGGCTACACCTTC | CASSDQGSVYGYTF
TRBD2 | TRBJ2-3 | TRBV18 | TGTGCCAGCTCACCATTGCGGGGGGGCCCCGGCACAGATACGCAGTATTTT | CASSPLRGGPGTDTQYF
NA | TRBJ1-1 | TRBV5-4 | TGTGCCAGCAGCCCGGGATACACTGAAGCTTTCTTT | CASSPGYTEAFF
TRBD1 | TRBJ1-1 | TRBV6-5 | TGTGCCAGCAGTTATAATCCTGGGACAGCGAACACTGAAGCTTTCTTT | CASSYNPGTANTEAFF
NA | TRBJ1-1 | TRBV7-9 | TGTGCCAGCAGCCCTCAAGCTGGCACTGAAGCTTTCTTT | CASSPQAGTEAFF
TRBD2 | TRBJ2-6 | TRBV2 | TGTGCCAGCAGTGAGGGGGGGTATGACTCTGGGGCCAACGTCCTGACTTTC | CASSEGGYDSGANVLTF
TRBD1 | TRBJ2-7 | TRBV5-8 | TGTGCCAGCACCTGGGCAGGGGGCATATACGAGCAGTACTTC | CASTWAGGIYEQYF
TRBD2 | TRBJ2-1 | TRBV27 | TGTGCCAGCAGTTTTAACGTGAGACTAGCGGGAGTTAGCAATGAGCAGTTCTTC | CASSFNVRLAGVSNEQFF
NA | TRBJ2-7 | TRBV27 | TGTGCCAGCAGTTTTCACAGGTCCTACGAGCAGTACTTC | CASSFHRSYEQYF